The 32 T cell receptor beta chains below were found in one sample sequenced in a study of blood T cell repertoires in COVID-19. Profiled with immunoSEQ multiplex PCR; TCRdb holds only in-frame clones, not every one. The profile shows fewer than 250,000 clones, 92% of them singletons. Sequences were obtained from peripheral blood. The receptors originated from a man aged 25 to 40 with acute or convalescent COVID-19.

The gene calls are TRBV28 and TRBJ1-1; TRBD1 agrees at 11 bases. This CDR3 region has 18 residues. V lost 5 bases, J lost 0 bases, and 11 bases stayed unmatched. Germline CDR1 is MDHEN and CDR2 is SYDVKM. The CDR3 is CASSDRTGGRRMNTEAFF. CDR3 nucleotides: TGTGCCAGCAGTGACAGGACAGGGGGCAGGAGGATGAACACTGAAGCTTTCTTT.

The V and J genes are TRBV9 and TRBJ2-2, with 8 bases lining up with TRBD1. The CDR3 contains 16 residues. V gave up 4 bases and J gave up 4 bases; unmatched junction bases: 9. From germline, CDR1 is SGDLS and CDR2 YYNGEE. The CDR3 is CASSPRTGSATGELFF. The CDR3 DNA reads TGTGCCAGCAGCCCCCGGACAGGGTCGGCCACCGGGGAGCTGTTTTTT.

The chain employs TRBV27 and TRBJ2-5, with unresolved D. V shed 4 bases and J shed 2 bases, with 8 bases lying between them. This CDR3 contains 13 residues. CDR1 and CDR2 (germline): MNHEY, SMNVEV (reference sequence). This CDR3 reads CASSWARQETQYF. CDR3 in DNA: TGTGCCAGCAGTTGGGCAAGGCAAGAGACCCAGTACTTC.

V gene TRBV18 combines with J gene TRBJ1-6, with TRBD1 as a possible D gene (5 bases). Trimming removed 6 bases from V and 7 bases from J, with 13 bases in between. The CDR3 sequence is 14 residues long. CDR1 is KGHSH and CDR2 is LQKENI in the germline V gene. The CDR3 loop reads CASSPVGGNSPLHF. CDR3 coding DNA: TGTGCCAGCTCTCCGGTTGGGGGGAATTCACCCCTCCACTTT.

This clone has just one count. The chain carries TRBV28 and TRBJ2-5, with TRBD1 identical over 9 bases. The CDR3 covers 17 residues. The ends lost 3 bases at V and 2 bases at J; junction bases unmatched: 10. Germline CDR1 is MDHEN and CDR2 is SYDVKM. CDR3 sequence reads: CASSFGTGTNSQETQYF. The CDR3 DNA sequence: TGTGCCAGCAGTTTCGGGACAGGGACCAATTCTCAAGAGACCCAGTACTTC.

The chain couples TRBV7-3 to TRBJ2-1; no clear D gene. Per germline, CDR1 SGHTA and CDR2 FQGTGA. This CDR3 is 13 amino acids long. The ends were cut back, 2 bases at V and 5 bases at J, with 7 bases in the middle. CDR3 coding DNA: TGTGCCAGCAGCTTACCTAGAGACAATGAGCAGTTCTTC. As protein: CASSLPRDNEQFF.

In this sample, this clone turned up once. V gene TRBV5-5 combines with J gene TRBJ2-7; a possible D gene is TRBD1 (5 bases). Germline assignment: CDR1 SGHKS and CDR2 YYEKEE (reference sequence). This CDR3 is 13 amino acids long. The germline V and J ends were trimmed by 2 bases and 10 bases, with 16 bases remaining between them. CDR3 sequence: CASSFSRTTDQYF. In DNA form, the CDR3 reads TGTGCCAGCAGCTTTAGCAGGACGACAGATCAGTACTTC.

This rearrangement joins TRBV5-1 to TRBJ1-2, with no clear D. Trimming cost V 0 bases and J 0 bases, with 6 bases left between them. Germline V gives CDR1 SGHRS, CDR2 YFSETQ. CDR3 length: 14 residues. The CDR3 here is CASSLGLTNYGYTF. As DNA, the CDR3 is TGCGCCAGCAGCTTGGGACTCACTAACTATGGCTACACCTTC.

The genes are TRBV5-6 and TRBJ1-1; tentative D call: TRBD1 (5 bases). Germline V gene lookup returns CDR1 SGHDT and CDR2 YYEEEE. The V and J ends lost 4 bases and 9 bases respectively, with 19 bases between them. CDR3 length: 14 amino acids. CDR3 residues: CASSPPAGEGKAFF. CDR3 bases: TGTGCCAGCAGCCCCCCGGCGGGGGAGGGGAAAGCTTTCTTT.

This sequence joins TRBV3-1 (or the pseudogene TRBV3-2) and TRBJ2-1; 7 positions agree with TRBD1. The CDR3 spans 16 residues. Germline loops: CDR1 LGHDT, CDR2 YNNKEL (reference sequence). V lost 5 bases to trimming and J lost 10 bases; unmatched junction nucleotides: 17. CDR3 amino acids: CASSADRARPIDEQFF. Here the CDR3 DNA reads TGTGCCAGCAGCGCCGACAGGGCCCGTCCGATCGACGAGCAGTTCTTC.

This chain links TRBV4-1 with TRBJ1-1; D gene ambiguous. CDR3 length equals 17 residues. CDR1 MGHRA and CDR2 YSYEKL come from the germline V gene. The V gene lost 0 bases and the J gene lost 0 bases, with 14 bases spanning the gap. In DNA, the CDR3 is TGCGCCAGCAGCCAAGATTCGAACACACACATGAACACTGAAGCTTTCTTT. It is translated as CASSQDSNTHMNTEAFF.

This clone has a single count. CDR3 nucleotides: TGTGCCTGGAGTCCATCCGGGACACCTAACTACGAGCAGTACTTC. Amino acid sequence: CAWSPSGTPNYEQYF. The chain employs TRBV30 and TRBJ2-7; tentative D call: TRBD1 (6 bases). The length of the CDR3 is 15 residues. The V end was cut by 2 bases, the J end by 3 bases, with 17 bases between. Germline-derived CDR1 and CDR2 are GTSNPN and SVGIG (reference sequence).

CDR3 coding DNA: TGTGCCATCAGTACAGGGGTGGGGACTGAAGCTTTCTTT. Residues: CAISTGVGTEAFF. The chain combines TRBV10-3 with TRBJ1-1; 7 bases match TRBD1. CDR1 ENHRY and CDR2 SYGVKD come from the germline V gene. V was pared by 5 bases and J by 5 bases, with 5 bases of the junction left unmatched. The CDR3 runs to 13 residues.

CDR3 sequence reads: CASLGQNQETQYF. CDR3 bases: TGTGCCAGCCTAGGACAGAACCAAGAGACCCAGTACTTC. The genes are TRBV6-5 and TRBJ2-5; weak D call: TRBD1 (6 bases). CDR3 length: 13 amino acids. V was cut by 8 bases and J by 0 bases, with 10 bases left in between. CDR1 and CDR2 from the germline V gene are MNHEY and SVGAGI.

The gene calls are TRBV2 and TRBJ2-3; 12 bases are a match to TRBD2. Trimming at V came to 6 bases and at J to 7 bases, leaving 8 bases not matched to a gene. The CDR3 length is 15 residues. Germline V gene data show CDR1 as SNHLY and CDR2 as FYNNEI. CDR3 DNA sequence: TGTGCCAGCAGCCGCGGACTAGCGGGACTAAATACGCAGTATTTT. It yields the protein CASSRGLAGLNTQYF.

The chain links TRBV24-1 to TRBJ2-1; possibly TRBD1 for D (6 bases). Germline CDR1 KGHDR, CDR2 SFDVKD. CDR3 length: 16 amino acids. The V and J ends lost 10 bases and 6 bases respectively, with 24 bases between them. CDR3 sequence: CATGSPAGAMGNEQFF. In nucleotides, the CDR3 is TGTGCCACTGGGTCCCCGGCAGGGGCGATGGGCAATGAGCAGTTCTTC.

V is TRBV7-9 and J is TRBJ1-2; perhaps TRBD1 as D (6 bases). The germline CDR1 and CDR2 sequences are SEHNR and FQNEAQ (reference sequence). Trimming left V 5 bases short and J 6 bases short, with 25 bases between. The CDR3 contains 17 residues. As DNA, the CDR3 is TGTGCCAGCAGCCCCCACCGGGGAACAGGGCACCCCCATGGCTACACCTTC. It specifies CASSPHRGTGHPHGYTF. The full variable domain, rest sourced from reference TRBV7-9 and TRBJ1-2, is DTGVSQNPRHKITKRGQNVTFRCDPISEHNRLYWYRQTLGQGPEFLTYFQNEAQLEKSRLLSDRFSAERPKGSFSTLEIQRTEQGDSAMYLCASSPHRGTGHPHGYTFGSGTRLTVV.

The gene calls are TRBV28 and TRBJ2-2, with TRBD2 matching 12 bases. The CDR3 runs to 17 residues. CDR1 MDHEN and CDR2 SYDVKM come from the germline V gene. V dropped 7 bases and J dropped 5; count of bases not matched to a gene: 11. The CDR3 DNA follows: TGTGCCAGCAAAGCAACCGGGACTAGCGGGCCTACCGGGGAGCTGTTTTTT. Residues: CASKATGTSGPTGELFF.

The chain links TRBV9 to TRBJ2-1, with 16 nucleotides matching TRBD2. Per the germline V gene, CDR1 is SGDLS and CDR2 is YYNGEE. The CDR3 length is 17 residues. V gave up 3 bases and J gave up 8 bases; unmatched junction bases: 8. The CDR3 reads CASSAPGTSGRGDEQFF. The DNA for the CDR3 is TGTGCCAGCAGCGCGCCCGGGACTAGCGGGAGGGGGGATGAGCAGTTCTTC.

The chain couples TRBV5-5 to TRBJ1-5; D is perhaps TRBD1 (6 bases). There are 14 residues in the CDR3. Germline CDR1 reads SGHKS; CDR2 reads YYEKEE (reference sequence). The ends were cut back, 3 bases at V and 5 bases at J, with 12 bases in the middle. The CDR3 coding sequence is TGTGCCAGCAGCTCCGGGACAAATTATCAGCCCCAGCATTTT. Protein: CASSSGTNYQPQHF.

The CDR3 is CASSLFQMNEQFF. CDR3 DNA sequence: TGTGCCAGCAGTTTATTCCAGATGAATGAGCAGTTCTTC. This chain connects TRBV27 to TRBJ2-1; D unclear. The CDR3 sequence is 13 residues long. CDR1 is MNHEY, CDR2 SMNVEV, per germline (reference sequence). With 1 base removed from V and 7 bases from J, the gap between germline ends came to 8 bases.

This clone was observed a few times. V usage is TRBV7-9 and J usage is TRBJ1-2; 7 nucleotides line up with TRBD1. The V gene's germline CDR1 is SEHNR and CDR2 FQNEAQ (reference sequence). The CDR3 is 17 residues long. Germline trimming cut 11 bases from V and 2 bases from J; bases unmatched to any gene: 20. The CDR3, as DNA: TGTGCCGGCTTCTCCGAGTTCAAAGGACAGGCGAACTATGGCTACACCTTC. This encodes CAGFSEFKGQANYGYTF.

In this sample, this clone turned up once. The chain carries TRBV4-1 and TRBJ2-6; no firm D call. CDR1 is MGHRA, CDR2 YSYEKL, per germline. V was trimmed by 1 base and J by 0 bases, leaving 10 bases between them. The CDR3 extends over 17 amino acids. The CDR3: CASSQGESTSGANVLTF. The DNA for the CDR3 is TGCGCCAGCAGCCAAGGCGAATCTACCTCTGGGGCCAACGTCCTGACTTTC.

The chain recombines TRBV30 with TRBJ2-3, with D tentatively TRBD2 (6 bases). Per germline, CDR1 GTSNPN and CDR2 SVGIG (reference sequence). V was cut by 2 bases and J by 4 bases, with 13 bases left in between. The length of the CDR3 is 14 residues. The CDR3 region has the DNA TGTGCCTGGAGTCGGCAGGGAGGAGCAGATACGCAGTATTTT. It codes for CAWSRQGGADTQYF.

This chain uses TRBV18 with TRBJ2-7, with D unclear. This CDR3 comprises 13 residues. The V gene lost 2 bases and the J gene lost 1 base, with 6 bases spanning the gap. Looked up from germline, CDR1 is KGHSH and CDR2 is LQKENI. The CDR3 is CASSPSISYEQYF. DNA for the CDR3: TGTGCCAGCTCACCAAGCATATCCTACGAGCAGTACTTC.

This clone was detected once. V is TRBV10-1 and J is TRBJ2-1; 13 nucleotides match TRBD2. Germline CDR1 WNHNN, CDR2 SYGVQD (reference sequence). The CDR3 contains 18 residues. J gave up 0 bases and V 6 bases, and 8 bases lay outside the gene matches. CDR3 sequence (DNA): TGCGCCAGCAGCAAACTAGCGGGAGGGTTCGGCTCCTACAATGAGCAGTTCTTC. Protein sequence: CASSKLAGGFGSYNEQFF.

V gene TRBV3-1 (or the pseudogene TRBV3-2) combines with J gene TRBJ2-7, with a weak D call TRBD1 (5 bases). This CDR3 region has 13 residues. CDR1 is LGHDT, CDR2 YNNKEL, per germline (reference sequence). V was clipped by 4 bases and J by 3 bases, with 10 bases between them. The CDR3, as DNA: TGTGCCAGCAGCCCCGGAGACAGCTACGAGCAGTACTTC. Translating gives CASSPGDSYEQYF.

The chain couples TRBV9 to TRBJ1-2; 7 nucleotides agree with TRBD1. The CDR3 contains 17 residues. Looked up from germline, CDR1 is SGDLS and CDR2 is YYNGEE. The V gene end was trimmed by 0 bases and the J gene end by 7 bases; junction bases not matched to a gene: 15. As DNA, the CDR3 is TGTGCCAGCAGCGTAGCGACAGGGCCAAGCTTCGATGGTGGCTACACCTTC. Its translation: CASSVATGPSFDGGYTF. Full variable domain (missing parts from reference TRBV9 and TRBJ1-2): DSGVTQTPKHLITATGQRVTLRCSPRSGDLSVYWYQQSLDQGLQFLIQYYNGEERAKGNILERFSAQQFPDLHSELNLSSLELGDSALYFCASSVATGPSFDGGYTFGSGTRLTVV.

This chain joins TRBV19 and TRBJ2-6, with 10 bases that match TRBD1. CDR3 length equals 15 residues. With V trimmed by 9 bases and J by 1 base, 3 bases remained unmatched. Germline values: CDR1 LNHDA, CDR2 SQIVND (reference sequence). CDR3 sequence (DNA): TGTGCCAGCCGGGGACAGGGGTCTGGGGCCAACGTCCTGACTTTC. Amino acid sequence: CASRGQGSGANVLTF.

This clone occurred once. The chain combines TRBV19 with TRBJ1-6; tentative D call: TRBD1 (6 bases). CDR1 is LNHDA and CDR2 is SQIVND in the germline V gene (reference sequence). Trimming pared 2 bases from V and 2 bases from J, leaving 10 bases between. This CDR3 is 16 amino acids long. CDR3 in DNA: TGTGCCAGTAGTATACGGTCAGGGGCCTATAATTCACCCCTCCACTTT. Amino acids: CASSIRSGAYNSPLHF.

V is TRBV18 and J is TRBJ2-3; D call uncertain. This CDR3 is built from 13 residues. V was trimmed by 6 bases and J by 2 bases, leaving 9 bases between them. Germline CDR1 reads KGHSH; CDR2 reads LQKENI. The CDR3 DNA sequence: TGTGCCAGCTCGGCCGCAATCACAGATACGCAGTATTTT. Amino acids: CASSAAITDTQYF.

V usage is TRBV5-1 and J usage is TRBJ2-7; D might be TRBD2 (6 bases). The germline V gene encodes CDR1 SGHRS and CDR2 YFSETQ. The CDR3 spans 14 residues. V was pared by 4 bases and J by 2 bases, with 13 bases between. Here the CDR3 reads CASSRTGTAYEQYF. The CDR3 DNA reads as TGCGCCAGCAGCCGGACCGGGACTGCCTACGAGCAGTACTTC.